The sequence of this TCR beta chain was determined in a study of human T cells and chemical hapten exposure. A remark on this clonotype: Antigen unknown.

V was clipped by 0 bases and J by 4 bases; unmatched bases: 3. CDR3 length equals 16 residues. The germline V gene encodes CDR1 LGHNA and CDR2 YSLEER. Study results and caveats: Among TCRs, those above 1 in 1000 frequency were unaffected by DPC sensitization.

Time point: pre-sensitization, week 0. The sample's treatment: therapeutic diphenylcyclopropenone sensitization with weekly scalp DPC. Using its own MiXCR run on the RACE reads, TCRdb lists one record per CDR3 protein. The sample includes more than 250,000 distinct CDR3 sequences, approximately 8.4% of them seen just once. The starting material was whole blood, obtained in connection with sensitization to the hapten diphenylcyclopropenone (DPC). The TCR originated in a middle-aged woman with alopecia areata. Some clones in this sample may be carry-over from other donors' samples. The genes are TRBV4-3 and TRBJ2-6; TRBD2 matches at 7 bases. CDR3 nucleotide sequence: TGCGCCAGCAGCCAAGATGCGGGAGCGGGGGCCAACGTCCTGACTTTC. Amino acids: CASSQDAGAGANVLTF.